The 10 T cell receptor beta chains below come from one sample, sequenced in a study of vaccination effects on CD4 cells after COVID-19. Method: immunoSEQ multiplex PCR; TCRdb's copy keeps in-frame clones and lacks some. Seen here are roughly 65,000 clones, around 69% observed once, and the top ten hold approximately 2.8%. For these receptors, no antigen is known. Under the ViraFEST assay, PBMC were stimulated with viral peptide pools so that antigen-specific CD4+ T cells expanded. Sequencing was performed afterwards. An approximately 10-day culture period preceded the isolation of CD4+ T cells. Absence of prior SARS-CoV-2 infection characterized the vaccine recipients, who showed negative nucleocapsid antibodies. The sequencing used CD4+ T cells from PBMCs cultured with HCoV-NL63 spike peptides, collected before COVID-19 vaccination. These receptors were taken from a human donor who received a COVID-19 vaccine.

The chain carries TRBV3-1 (or the pseudogene TRBV3-2) and TRBJ1-2; TRBD1 is a possible D gene (6 bases). The germline gives CDR1 LGHDT, CDR2 YNNKEL (reference sequence). There are 17 residues in the CDR3. The germline V and J ends were trimmed by 0 bases and 8 bases, with 22 bases remaining between them. The chain's CDR3 is CASSQDLSHGGLLGYTF. The CDR3 bases are TGTGCCAGCAGCCAAGATTTGTCTCATGGGGGGCTCTTAGGCTACACCTTC.

The V call is TRBV12-3 or TRBV12-4, the J call TRBJ2-3; D call uncertain. CDR3 length: 12 amino acids. Trimming removed 3 bases from V and 6 bases from J, with 7 bases in between. CDR3 in DNA: TGTGCCAGCAGTTTTGCAAGGGATACGCAGTATTTT. Amino acids: CASSFARDTQYF.

This sequence joins TRBV18 and TRBJ1-5; 10 nucleotides match TRBD1. Germline CDR1 and CDR2: KGHSH and LQKENI. The CDR3 is made up of 15 amino acids. The J segment lost 3 bases and the V segment lost 6 bases, leaving 5 bases of the junction unmatched. This CDR3 reads CASSPGTGVNQPQHF. The DNA of the CDR3 is TGTGCCAGCTCGCCGGGGACAGGGGTCAATCAGCCCCAGCATTTT.

The rearrangement links TRBV21-1 to TRBJ2-6; TRBD2, the D gene given by the table, was not confirmed from the DNA. TRBV21-1 is tagged as a pseudogene. The CDR3 has 18 residues. CDR3 in amino acids: CASSKRRGTDSGANVLTF. CDR3 in DNA: TGTGCCAGCAGCAAACGGAGAGGGACTGACTCTGGGGCCAACGTCCTGACTTTC.

This chain links TRBV14 with TRBJ1-6; 8 positions agree with TRBD1. The CDR3 loop spans 16 amino acids. Germline V gives CDR1 SGHDN, CDR2 FVKESK. The V segment lost 5 bases and the J segment 9 bases; nucleotides outside the gene matches: 12. The CDR3 protein is CASSTRDRRRGSPLHF. The CDR3 DNA is TGTGCCAGCAGCACCCGGGACAGGAGGCGCGGTTCACCCCTCCACTTT. Filled out from reference TRBV14 and TRBJ1-6, the complete variable domain reads EAGVTQFPSHSVIEKGQTVTLRCDPISGHDNLYWYRRVMGKEIKFLLHFVKESKQDESGMPNNRFLAERTGGTYSTLKVQPAELEDSGVYFCASSTRDRRRGSPLHFGNGTRLTVT.

The rearrangement uses TRBV7-2 and TRBJ1-2; D unresolved. The CDR3 runs 13 residues. Looked up from germline, CDR1 is SGHTA and CDR2 is FQGNSA. Deletions cut 3 bases from V and 2 bases from J, with 7 bases between. The CDR3 bases are TGTGCCAGCAGCTTGGTGGAGAACTATGGCTACACCTTC. It encodes CASSLVENYGYTF.

The rearrangement links TRBV19 to TRBJ2-5; TRBD1 is a possible D gene (6 bases). Looked up from germline, CDR1 is LNHDA and CDR2 is SQIVND (reference sequence). The CDR3 loop spans 14 amino acids. The germline V and J ends were trimmed by 3 bases and 5 bases, with 13 bases remaining between them. CDR3 in DNA: TGTGCCAGTAGTATCTCAGGGGCGCGGGAGACCCAGTACTTC. Protein: CASSISGARETQYF.

This clone has only one observation. The gene calls are TRBV29-1 and TRBJ2-3, with no clear D. Between the trimmed V and J ends, which lost 3 bases and 0 bases, there was a span of 13 bases. The CDR3 has 15 residues. CDR1 and CDR2 from the germline V gene are SQVTM and ANQGSEA. CDR3: CSVDGDGSSTDTQYF. The CDR3 DNA reads TGCAGCGTTGACGGAGACGGATCTAGCACAGATACGCAGTATTTT.

The gene calls are TRBV28 and TRBJ1-1; D perhaps matches TRBD1 (5 bases). Trimming shortened V by 10 bases and J by 5 bases, and 20 bases separated the two germline ends. Germline V lookup: CDR1 MDHEN, CDR2 SYDVKM. This CDR3 is built from 14 residues. The CDR3 sequence: CATGTYRRGTEAFF. For the CDR3, the DNA is TGTGCCACCGGGACGTACCGCCGGGGGACTGAAGCTTTCTTT.

The chain joins TRBV12-3 or TRBV12-4 to TRBJ1-2, with D possibly being TRBD1 (5 bases). The CDR3 covers 13 residues. The V end lost 6 bases, the J end lost 3 bases, and 11 bases lay between the germline ends. The CDR3 loop reads CASSPGRHYGYTF. The CDR3 DNA follows: TGTGCCAGCAGCCCGGGACGGCACTATGGCTACACCTTC.